What follows are 18 T cell receptor beta chains derived from one specimen sequenced in a study of early T cells in non-severe SARS-CoV-2 infection. TCRdb reanalysed the 5' RACE reads using MiXCR and keeps one entry per CDR3 protein. The data show roughly 86,000 distinct CDR3 sequences, roughly 14% seen once. Sequencing was done on a sample of whole blood. The receptor set was obtained from an adult who was a healthcare worker with PCR-confirmed SARS-CoV-2 infection or an uninfected control (not recorded which).

The chain combines TRBV29-1 with TRBJ1-1, with 9 bases lining up with TRBD1. With V trimmed by 7 bases and J by 6 bases, 6 bases remained unmatched. The CDR3 is 12 amino acids. Germline assignment: CDR1 SQVTM and CDR2 ANQGSEA. For the CDR3, the DNA is TGCAGCGGGGGACAGGGAGCCGCTGAAGCTTTCTTT. It encodes CSGGQGAAEAFF. Full variable domain (remainder filled in from reference TRBV29-1 and TRBJ1-1): SAVISQKPSRDICQRGTSLTIQCQVDSQVTMMFWYRQQPGQSLTLIATANQGSEATYESGFVIDKFPISRPNLTFSTLTVSNMSPEDSSIYLCSGGQGAAEAFFGQGTRLTVV.

The V and J genes are TRBV18 and TRBJ2-7; 7 nucleotides line up with TRBD1. The CDR3 extends over 14 amino acids. Germline V gene lookup returns CDR1 KGHSH and CDR2 LQKENI. The V gene end was trimmed by 1 base and the J gene end by 4 bases; junction bases not matched to a gene: 4. Here the CDR3 DNA reads TGTGCCAGCTCACCACAGGGGGCCGGGTACGAGCAGTACGTC. This sequence encodes CASSPQGAGYEQYV.

This clonotype was seen repeatedly, ten times or more. The rearrangement uses TRBV10-1 and TRBJ2-5; 7 positions match TRBD1. The V gene's germline CDR1 is WNHNN and CDR2 SYGVQD (reference sequence). The CDR3 consists of 14 residues. V shed 5 bases and J 5 bases; nucleotides not matched to a gene: 8. The CDR3 nucleotides read TGCGCCAGCAGTTATACAGGGGCTGGGGAGACCCAGTACTTC. Translating it yields CASSYTGAGETQYF.

The chain recombines TRBV2 with TRBJ2-3; 8 bases map to TRBD2. This CDR3 comprises 15 residues. Germline V gene lookup returns CDR1 SNHLY and CDR2 FYNNEI. J lost 2 bases, V lost 2 bases, and 3 bases had no gene match. This chain's CDR3 is CASSETSGPTDTQYF. CDR3 coding DNA: TGTGCCAGCAGTGAAACTAGCGGACCCACAGATACGCAGTATTTT.

This clonotype was seen at least ten times. The chain combines TRBV2 with TRBJ1-5, with 7 bases fitting TRBD1. The CDR3 has 13 amino acids. Germline V gene data show CDR1 as SNHLY and CDR2 as FYNNEI. With V trimmed by 8 bases and J by 3 bases, 4 bases remained unmatched. This CDR3 reads CASLTGLNQPQHF. Written as DNA, the CDR3 is TGTGCCAGCCTGACAGGGCTCAATCAGCCCCAGCATTTT.

In this sample, this clonotype turned up a few times. The J gene is TRBJ2-4, the V gene TRBV20-1, with TRBD2 identical over 10 bases. CDR1 is DFQATT, CDR2 SNEGSKA, per germline (reference sequence). CDR3 size: 15 residues. Losses at the gene ends were 7 bases for V and 2 bases for J; bases not matched to a gene: 8. CDR3 bases: TGCAGTGGACAAGCGGGGGGGCCGTCCAAAAACATTCAGTACTTC. Its protein product is CSGQAGGPSKNIQYF.

The sample holds many counts of this clonotype. The genes are TRBV6-1 and TRBJ2-5; a possible D gene is TRBD1 (6 bases). Per germline, CDR1 MNHNS and CDR2 SASEGT. With 1 base removed from V and 8 bases from J, the gap between germline ends came to 17 bases. The CDR3 loop spans 15 amino acids. CDR3: CASSEVWTTRGTQYF. The CDR3 DNA reads as TGTGCCAGCAGTGAAGTTTGGACAACCAGGGGTACCCAGTACTTC.

This clonotype was found many times. The rearrangement joins TRBV4-1 to TRBJ1-5; D not resolved. Germline CDR1 is MGHRA and CDR2 is YSYEKL. V was pared by 0 bases and J by 6 bases, with 15 bases between. The CDR3 length is 16 residues. CDR3 protein: CASSQDPEVVGQPQHF. CDR3 sequence (DNA): TGCGCCAGCAGCCAAGATCCGGAGGTTGTGGGTCAGCCCCAGCATTTT.

The V and J genes are TRBV6-2 or TRBV6-3 and TRBJ2-3, with no clear D. CDR1 is MNHEY, CDR2 SVGEGT, per germline. The CDR3 extends over 14 amino acids. The V gene lost 0 bases and the J gene lost 4 bases, with 8 bases spanning the gap. CDR3 in DNA: TGTGCCAGCAGTTACTCGCACAATCCAGATACGCAGTATTTT. It specifies CASSYSHNPDTQYF.

This clonotype was counted ten times or more. The V and J genes are TRBV30 and TRBJ1-1, with D tentatively TRBD1 (6 bases). The CDR3 extends over 15 amino acids. V was shortened by 0 bases and J by 5 bases, with 16 bases between the two germline ends. CDR1 is GTSNPN, CDR2 SVGIG, per germline (reference sequence). The CDR3 here is CAWSVGGTGQTEAFF. In DNA, the CDR3 is TGTGCCTGGAGTGTAGGAGGCACAGGGCAAACTGAAGCTTTCTTT. Together with reference TRBV30 and TRBJ1-1, the CDR3 gives the full variable domain: SQTIHQWPATLVQPVGSPLSLECTVEGTSNPNLYWYRQAAGRGLQLLFYSVGIGQISSEVPQNLSASRPQDRQFILSSKKLLLSDSGFYLCAWSVGGTGQTEAFFGQGTRLTVV.

The chain links TRBV11-1 to TRBJ1-1; no clear D gene. CDR3 length equals 14 residues. V lost 3 bases to trimming and J lost 2 bases, with 10 bases between them. Germline values: CDR1 SGHAT, CDR2 FQDESV (reference sequence). DNA for the CDR3: TGTGCCAGCAGCTTTGAAAACAGAAACACTGAAGCTTTCTTT. It is translated as CASSFENRNTEAFF.

V gene TRBV7-2 combines with J gene TRBJ1-6, with 11 bases identical to TRBD1. This CDR3 has 14 amino acids. V was clipped by 5 bases and J by 9 bases; unmatched bases: 3. CDR1 SGHTA and CDR2 FQGNSA come from the germline V gene. For the CDR3, the DNA is TGTGCCAGCAGCGGGACAGGGGGAAGTTCACCCCTCCACTTT. As protein: CASSGTGGSSPLHF.

The chain has TRBV6-1 and TRBJ2-3; 8 bases map to TRBD1. V shed 4 bases and J 2 bases; nucleotides not matched to a gene: 11. Germline-derived CDR1 and CDR2 are MNHNS and SASEGT. This CDR3 is built from 17 residues. The CDR3 protein is CASSVPPGTGDTDTQYF. The CDR3 coding sequence is TGTGCCAGCAGTGTACCTCCCGGGACAGGAGACACAGATACGCAGTATTTT.

This clonotype occurred many times. The chain couples TRBV7-6 to TRBJ1-3; the D is unclear. From germline, CDR1 is SGHVS and CDR2 FNYEAQ. V was clipped by 1 base and J by 0 bases, with 13 bases between them. This CDR3 contains 17 residues. CDR3 DNA sequence: TGTGCCAGCAGCTTAGTGGGCAGTACCCTCTCTGGAAACACCATATATTTT. This gives the protein CASSLVGSTLSGNTIYF.

This chain uses TRBV28 with TRBJ1-3; D remains unclear. V lost 3 bases and J lost 8, with 11 bases in between. Per germline, CDR1 MDHEN and CDR2 SYDVKM. This CDR3 has 13 residues. CDR3 in amino acids: CASSFPKPDTIYF. CDR3 sequence (DNA): TGTGCCAGCAGTTTTCCAAAGCCAGACACCATATATTTT.

V and J are TRBV7-9 and TRBJ2-3, with a weak D call TRBD2 (6 bases). V lost 5 bases and J lost 0, with 12 bases in between. CDR1 and CDR2 from the germline V gene are SEHNR and FQNEAQ (reference sequence). The CDR3 is 15 residues long. CDR3 protein: CASSQRAGSTDTQYF. The CDR3, as DNA: TGTGCCAGCAGCCAGCGGGCAGGGAGCACAGATACGCAGTATTTT.

CDR3 bases: TGTGCCACCAGCAGAGAGGCCGGGTACGAGCAGTACGTC. Translated, it gives CATSREAGYEQYV. The genes are TRBV15 and TRBJ2-7; no definite D call. The V end lost 0 bases, the J end lost 4 bases, and 7 bases lay between the germline ends. The germline V gene encodes CDR1 LNHNV and CDR2 YYDKDF (reference sequence). This CDR3 region has 13 residues.

The chain links TRBV2 to TRBJ2-5; 8 nucleotides match TRBD2. The germline CDR1 and CDR2 sequences are SNHLY and FYNNEI. This CDR3 is built from 15 residues. Trimming took 7 bases from V and 5 from J; bases not matched to a gene: 12. As DNA, the CDR3 is TGTGCCAGCACTCCGTTTGTTAGCGGGGAGGAGACCCAGTACTTC. Encoded protein: CASTPFVSGEETQYF.